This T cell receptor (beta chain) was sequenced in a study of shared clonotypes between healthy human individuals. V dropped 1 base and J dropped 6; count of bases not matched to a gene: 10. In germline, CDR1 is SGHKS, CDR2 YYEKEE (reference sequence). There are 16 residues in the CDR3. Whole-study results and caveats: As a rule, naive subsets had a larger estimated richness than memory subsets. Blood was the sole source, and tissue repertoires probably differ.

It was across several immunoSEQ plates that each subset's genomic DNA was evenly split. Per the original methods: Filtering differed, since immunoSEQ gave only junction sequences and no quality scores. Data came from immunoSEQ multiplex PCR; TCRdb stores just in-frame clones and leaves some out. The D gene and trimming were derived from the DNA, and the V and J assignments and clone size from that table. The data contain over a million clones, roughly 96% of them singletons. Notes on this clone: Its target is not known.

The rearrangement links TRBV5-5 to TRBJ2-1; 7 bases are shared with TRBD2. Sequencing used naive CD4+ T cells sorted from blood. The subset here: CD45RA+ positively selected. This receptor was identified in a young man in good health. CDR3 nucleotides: TGTGCCAGCAGCTTGCCGGCGGGAGTAGAGGCCAATGAGCAGTTCTTC. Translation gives CASSLPAGVEANEQFF.